Listed below are T cell receptor beta chains from one sample, sequenced in a study of tumor and adjacent non-tumor tissue in lung cancer. TCRdb ran MiXCR on the multiplex PCR reads and lists one entry per CDR3 protein. The table lists 85,000 to 130,000 distinct CDR3 sequences, about 62% of them singletons, with roughly 20% in the top ten. Specimen: distant non-tumor lung tissue. Every receptor here comes from a man in his thirties or forties with non-small cell lung cancer. Each CDR3 is given with its conserved first and last residue. Each record gives: CDR3 DNA, CDR3 protein, D gene, J gene, clone size, V gene. D genes are given only for firm matches. A row's size may be missing; if present it is once, few, many or a size class.

CDR3nt: TGTACCAGCAGTTTAGTAGGAAGCATTGAAGCTTTCTTT
CDR3aa: CTSSLVGSIEAFF
d_gene: -
j_gene: TRBJ1-1
abundance: -
v_gene: TRBV11-2

CDR3nt: TGCAGTGCTAGAGATCGAGACAGGGGGTCACGATTTACGGACGAGCAGTACTTC
CDR3aa: CSARDRDRGSRFTDEQYF
d_gene: TRBD1
j_gene: TRBJ2-7
abundance: -
v_gene: TRBV20-1

CDR3nt: TGTGCCAGCAGCTTAGGGCCCCTCCGGGCGGCTGAAAGACTGTTTTTT
CDR3aa: CASSLGPLRAAERLFF
d_gene: -
j_gene: TRBJ1-4
abundance: -
v_gene: TRBV11-2

CDR3nt: TGTGCCAGCAGTAACCCACGCCTCCTAGGCGGCAGTGAGCAGTTCTTC
CDR3aa: CASSNPRLLGGSEQFF
d_gene: -
j_gene: TRBJ2-1
abundance: -
v_gene: TRBV6-2/TRBV6-3

CDR3nt: TGCATTGCTAGTTCCCCGGCTAGCGTCTATGAGCAGTTCTTC
CDR3aa: CIASSPASVYEQFF
d_gene: -
j_gene: TRBJ2-1
abundance: -
v_gene: TRBV20-1

CDR3nt: TGTGCTAGTGGTCACGGACAGGGACGGGGCCTGCAGTACTTC
CDR3aa: CASGHGQGRGLQYF
d_gene: TRBD1
j_gene: TRBJ2-7
abundance: -
v_gene: TRBV12-5

CDR3nt: TGCAGTGCTACGCCAGGGGCTAGCGGTTCCTACGAGCAGTACTTC
CDR3aa: CSATPGASGSYEQYF
d_gene: -
j_gene: TRBJ2-7
abundance: -
v_gene: TRBV20-1

CDR3nt: TGTGCCGGCAGTTACTCGAGGAAAAGGGACTCCGGCAATCAGCCCCAGCATTTT
CDR3aa: CAGSYSRKRDSGNQPQHF
d_gene: -
j_gene: TRBJ1-5
abundance: -
v_gene: TRBV6-7

CDR3nt: TGTGCCAGCAGTGAACTAGCGGGGAGCACAGATACGCAGTATTTT
CDR3aa: CASSELAGSTDTQYF
d_gene: TRBD2
j_gene: TRBJ2-3
abundance: large
v_gene: TRBV6-1

CDR3nt: TGTGCCAGCAGCCAAGGGCGGGGGGCCGTCGAGCAGTACTTT
CDR3aa: CASSQGRGAVEQYF
d_gene: TRBD2
j_gene: TRBJ2-7
abundance: -
v_gene: TRBV4-2

CDR3nt: TGTGCCAGCAGTTCCCCCTGGACCTCTCGTAACTATGGCTGCACCTTC
CDR3aa: CASSSPWTSRNYGCTF
d_gene: -
j_gene: TRBJ1-2
abundance: -
v_gene: TRBV6-5

CDR3nt: TGCAGCGTCGAAACTAGCGGGGGAAAAACCGGAGAGCTGTTTTTT
CDR3aa: CSVETSGGKTGELFF
d_gene: TRBD2
j_gene: TRBJ2-2
abundance: -
v_gene: TRBV29-1

CDR3nt: TGTGCCAGCAGCCTGGGTTTTGGACAGGTACACAATGAGCAGTTCTTC
CDR3aa: CASSLGFGQVHNEQFF
d_gene: TRBD1
j_gene: TRBJ2-1
abundance: -
v_gene: TRBV5-5